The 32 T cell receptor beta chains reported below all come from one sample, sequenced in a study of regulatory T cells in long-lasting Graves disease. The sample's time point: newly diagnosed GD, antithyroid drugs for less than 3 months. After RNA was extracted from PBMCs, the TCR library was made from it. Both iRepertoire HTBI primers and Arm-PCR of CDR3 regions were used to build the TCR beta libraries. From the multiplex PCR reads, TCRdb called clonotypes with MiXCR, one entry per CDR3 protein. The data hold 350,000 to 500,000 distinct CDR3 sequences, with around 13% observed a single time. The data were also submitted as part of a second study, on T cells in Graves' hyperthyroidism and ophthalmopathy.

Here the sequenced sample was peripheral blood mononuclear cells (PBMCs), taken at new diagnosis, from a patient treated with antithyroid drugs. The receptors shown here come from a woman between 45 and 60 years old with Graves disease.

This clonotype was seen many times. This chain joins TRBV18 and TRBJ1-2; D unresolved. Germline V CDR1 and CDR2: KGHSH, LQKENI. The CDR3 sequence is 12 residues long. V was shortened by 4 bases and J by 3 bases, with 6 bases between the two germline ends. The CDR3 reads CASSQFDYGYTF. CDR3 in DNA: TGTGCCAGCTCACAATTCGACTATGGCTACACCTTC. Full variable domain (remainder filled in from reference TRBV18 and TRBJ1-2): NAGVMQNPRHLVRRRGQEARLRCSPMKGHSHVYWYRQLPEEGLKFMVYLQKENIIDESGMPKERFSAEFPKEGPSILRIQQVVRGDSAAYFCASSQFDYGYTFGSGTRLTVV.

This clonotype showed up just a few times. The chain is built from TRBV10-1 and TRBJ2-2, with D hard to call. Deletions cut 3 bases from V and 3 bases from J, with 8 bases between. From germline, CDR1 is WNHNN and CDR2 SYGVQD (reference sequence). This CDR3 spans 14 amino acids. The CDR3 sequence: CASSDYGDTGELFF. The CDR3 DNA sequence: TGCGCCAGCAGTGACTACGGTGACACCGGGGAGCTGTTTTTT.

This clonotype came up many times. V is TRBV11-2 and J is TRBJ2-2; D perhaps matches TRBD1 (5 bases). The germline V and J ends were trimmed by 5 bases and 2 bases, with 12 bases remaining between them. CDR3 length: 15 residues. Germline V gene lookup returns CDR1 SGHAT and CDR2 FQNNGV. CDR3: CASSPTAYNTGELFF. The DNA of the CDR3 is TGTGCCAGCAGCCCGACAGCTTATAACACCGGGGAGCTGTTTTTT.

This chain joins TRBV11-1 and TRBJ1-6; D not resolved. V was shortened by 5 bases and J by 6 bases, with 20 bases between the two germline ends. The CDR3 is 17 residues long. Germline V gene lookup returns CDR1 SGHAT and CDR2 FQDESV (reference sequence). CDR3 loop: CASSPRGVTDPNSPLHF. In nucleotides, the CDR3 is TGTGCCAGCAGCCCTCGGGGAGTCACGGACCCTAATTCACCCCTCCACTTT.

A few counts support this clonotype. The CDR3 DNA reads TGTGCCAGCAGCGGGTGGACAGGGAATGAAAAACTGTTTTTT. Its protein is CASSGWTGNEKLFF. The chain combines TRBV11-2 with TRBJ1-4, with 8 bases identical to TRBD1. There are 14 residues in the CDR3. The germline V gene has CDR1 SGHAT and CDR2 FQNNGV. V gave up 5 bases and J gave up 5 bases; unmatched junction bases: 4.

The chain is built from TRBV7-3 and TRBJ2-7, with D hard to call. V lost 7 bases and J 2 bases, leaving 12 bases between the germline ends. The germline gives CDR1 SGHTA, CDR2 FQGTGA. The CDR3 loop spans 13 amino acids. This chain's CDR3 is CASIYARPYEQYF. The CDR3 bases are TGTGCCAGCATCTATGCGCGGCCCTACGAGCAGTACTTC. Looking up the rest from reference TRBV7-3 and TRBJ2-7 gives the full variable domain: GAGVSQTPSNKVTEKGKYVELRCDPISGHTALYWYRQSLGQGPEFLIYFQGTGAADDSGLPNDRFFAVRPEGSVSTLKIQRTERGDSAVYLCASIYARPYEQYFGPGTRLTVT.

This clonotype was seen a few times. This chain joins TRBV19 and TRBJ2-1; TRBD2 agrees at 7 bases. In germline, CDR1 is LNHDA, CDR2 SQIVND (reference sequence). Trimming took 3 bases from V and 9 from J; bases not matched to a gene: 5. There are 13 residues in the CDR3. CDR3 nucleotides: TGTGCCAGTAGTATCGGGGGGACTTTTGAGCAGTTCTTC. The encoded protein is CASSIGGTFEQFF.

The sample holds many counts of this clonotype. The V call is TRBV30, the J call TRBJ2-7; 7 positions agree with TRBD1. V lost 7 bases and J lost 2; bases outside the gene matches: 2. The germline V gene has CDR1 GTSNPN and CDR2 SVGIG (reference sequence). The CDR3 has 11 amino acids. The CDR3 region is CALGQTYEQYF. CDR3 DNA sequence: TGTGCCTTGGGACAGACCTACGAGCAGTACTTC.

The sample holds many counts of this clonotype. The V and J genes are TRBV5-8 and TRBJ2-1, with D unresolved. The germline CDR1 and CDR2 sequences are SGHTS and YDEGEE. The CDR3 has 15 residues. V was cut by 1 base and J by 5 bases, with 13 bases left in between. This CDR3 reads CASSLLGSPNNEQFF. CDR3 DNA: TGTGCCAGCAGCTTGTTAGGAAGCCCTAACAATGAGCAGTTCTTC.

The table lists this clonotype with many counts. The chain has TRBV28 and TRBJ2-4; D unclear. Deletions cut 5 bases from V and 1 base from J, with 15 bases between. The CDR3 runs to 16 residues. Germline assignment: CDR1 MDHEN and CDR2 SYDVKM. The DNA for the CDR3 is TGTGCCAGCAGTCTCCCCTCGTTGGGGGCCAAAAACATTCAGTACTTC. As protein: CASSLPSLGAKNIQYF.

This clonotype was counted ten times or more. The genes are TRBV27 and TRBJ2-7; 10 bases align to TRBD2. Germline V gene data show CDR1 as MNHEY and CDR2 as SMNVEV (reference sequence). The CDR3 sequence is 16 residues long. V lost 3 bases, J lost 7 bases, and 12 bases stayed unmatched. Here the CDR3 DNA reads TGTGCCAGCAGTTTTGGAGGAGTAGCGGGAGGAGGTGAGCAGTACTTC. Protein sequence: CASSFGGVAGGGEQYF.

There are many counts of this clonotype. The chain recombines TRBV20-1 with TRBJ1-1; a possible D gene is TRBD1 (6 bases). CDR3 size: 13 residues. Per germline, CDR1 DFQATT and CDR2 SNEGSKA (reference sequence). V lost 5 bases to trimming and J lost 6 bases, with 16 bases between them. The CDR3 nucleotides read TGCAGTGCTCCCCGAGGGGGGGGACCTGAAGCTTTCTTT. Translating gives CSAPRGGGPEAFF.

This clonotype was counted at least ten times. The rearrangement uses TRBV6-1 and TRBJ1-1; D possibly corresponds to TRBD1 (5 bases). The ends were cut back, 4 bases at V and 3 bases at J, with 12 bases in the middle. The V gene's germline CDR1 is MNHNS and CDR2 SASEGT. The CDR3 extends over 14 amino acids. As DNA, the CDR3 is TGTGCCAGCAGTGGAGGCGGGACGGACACTGAAGCTTTCTTT. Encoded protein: CASSGGGTDTEAFF.

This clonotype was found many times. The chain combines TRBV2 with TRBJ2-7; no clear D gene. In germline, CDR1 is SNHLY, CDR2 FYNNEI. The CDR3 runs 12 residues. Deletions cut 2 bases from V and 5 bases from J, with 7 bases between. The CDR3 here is CASSERFHEQYF. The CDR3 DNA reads TGTGCCAGCAGTGAACGTTTCCACGAGCAGTACTTC.

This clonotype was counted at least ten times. The CDR3 is CASRTSGTTDTQYF. The CDR3 DNA sequence: TGTGCCAGCCGGACTAGCGGGACGACGGATACGCAGTATTTT. The V call is TRBV28, the J call TRBJ2-3; 12 nucleotides line up with TRBD2. This CDR3 is 14 amino acids long. Trimming removed 8 bases from V and 6 bases from J; junction bases left unmatched: 6. The V gene's germline CDR1 is MDHEN and CDR2 SYDVKM. Full variable domain (rest looked up from reference TRBV28 and TRBJ2-3): DVKVTQSSRYLVKRTGEKVFLECVQDMDHENMFWYRQDPGLGLRLIYFSYDVKMKEKGDIPEGYSVSREKKERFSLILESASTNQTSMYLCASRTSGTTDTQYFGPGTRLTVL.

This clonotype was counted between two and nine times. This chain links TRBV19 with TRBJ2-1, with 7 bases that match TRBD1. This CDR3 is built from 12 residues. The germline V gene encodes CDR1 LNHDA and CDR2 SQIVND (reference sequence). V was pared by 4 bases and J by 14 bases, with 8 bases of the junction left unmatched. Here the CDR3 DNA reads TGTGCCAGTAGTACTGAAACAGGGGTTGAGTTCTTC. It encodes CASSTETGVEFF. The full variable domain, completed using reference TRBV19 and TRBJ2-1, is DGGITQSPKYLFRKEGQNVTLSCEQNLNHDAMYWYRQDPGQGLRLIYYSQIVNDFQKGDIAEGYSVSREKKESFPLTVTSAQKNPTAFYLCASSTETGVEFFGPGTRLTVL.

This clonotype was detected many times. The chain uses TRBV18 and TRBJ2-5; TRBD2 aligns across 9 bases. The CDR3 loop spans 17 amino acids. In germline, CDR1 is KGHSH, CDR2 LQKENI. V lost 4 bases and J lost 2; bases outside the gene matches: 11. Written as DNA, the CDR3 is TGTGCCAGCTCACTTCATAGCGGGAGAGATACTCAAGAGACCCAGTACTTC. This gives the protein CASSLHSGRDTQETQYF.

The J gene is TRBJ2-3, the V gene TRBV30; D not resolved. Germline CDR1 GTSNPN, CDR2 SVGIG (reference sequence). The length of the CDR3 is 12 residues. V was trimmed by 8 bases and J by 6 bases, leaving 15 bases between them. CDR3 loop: CARPRIADTQYF. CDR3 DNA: TGTGCCCGCCCACGGATCGCTGATACGCAGTATTTT.

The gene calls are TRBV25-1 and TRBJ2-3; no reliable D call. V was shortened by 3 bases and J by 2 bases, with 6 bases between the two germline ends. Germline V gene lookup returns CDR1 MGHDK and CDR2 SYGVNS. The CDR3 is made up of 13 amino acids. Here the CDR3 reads CASSDGLTDTQYF. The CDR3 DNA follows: TGTGCCAGCAGTGATGGGCTCACAGATACGCAGTATTTT. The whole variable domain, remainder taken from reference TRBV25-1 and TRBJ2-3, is EADIYQTPRYLVIGTGKKITLECSQTMGHDKMYWYQQDPGMELHLIHYSYGVNSTEKGDLSSESTVSRIRTEHFPLTLESARPSHTSQYLCASSDGLTDTQYFGPGTRLTVL.

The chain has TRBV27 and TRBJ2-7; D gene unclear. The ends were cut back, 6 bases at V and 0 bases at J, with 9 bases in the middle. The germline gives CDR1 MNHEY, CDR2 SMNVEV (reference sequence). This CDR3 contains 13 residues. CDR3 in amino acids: CASRRGSSYEQYF. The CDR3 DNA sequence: TGTGCCAGCAGGAGAGGCAGCTCCTACGAGCAGTACTTC.

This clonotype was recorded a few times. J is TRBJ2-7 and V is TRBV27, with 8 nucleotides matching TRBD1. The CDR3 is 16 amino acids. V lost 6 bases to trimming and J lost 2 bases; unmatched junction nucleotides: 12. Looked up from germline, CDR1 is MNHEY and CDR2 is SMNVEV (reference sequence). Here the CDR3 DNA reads TGTGCCAGCAGACCAACAGAGACAGGGGTTCCCTACGAGCAGTACTTC. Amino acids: CASRPTETGVPYEQYF.

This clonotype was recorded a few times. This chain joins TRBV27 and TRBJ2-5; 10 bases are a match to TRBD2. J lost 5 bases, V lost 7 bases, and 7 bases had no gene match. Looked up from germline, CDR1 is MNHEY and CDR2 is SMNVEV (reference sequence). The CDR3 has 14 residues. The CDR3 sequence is CASKLLAGRETQYF. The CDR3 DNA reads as TGTGCCAGCAAACTACTAGCGGGAAGGGAGACCCAGTACTTC.

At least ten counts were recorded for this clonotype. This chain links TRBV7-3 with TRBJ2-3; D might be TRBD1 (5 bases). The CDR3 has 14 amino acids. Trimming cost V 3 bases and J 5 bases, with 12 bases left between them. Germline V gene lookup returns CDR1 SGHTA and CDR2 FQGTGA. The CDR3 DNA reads TGTGCCAGCAGCTTTATAGGGGCCAAAGATACGCAGTATTTT. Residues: CASSFIGAKDTQYF.

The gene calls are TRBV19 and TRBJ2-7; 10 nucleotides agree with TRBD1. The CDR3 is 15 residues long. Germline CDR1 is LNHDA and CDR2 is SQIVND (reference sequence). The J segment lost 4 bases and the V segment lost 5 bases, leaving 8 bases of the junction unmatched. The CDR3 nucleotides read TGTGCCAGTAGTTCGGAGACAGGGGGCTTGTACGAGCAGTACTTC. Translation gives CASSSETGGLYEQYF.

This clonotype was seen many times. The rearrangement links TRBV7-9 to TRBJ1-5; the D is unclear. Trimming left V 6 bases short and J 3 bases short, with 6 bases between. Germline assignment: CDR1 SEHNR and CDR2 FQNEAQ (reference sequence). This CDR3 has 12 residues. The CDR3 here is CASSYDNQPQHF. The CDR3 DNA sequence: TGTGCCAGCAGTTATGACAATCAGCCCCAGCATTTT. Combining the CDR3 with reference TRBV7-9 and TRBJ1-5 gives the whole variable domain DTGVSQNPRHKITKRGQNVTFRCDPISEHNRLYWYRQTLGQGPEFLTYFQNEAQLEKSRLLSDRFSAERPKGSFSTLEIQRTEQGDSAMYLCASSYDNQPQHFGDGTRLSIL.

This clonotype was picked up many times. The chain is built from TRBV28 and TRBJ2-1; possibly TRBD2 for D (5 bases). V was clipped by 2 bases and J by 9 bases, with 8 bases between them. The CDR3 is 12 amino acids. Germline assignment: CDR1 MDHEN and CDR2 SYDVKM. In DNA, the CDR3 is TGTGCCAGCAGTTTAGTCGGACTTGAGCAGTTCTTC. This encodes CASSLVGLEQFF.

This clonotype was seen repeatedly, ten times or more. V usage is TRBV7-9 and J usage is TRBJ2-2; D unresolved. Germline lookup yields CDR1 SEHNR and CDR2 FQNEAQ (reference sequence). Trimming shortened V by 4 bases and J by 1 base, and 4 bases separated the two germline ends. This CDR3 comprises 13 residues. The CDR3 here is CASSSWNTGELFF. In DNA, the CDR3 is TGTGCCAGCAGCTCCTGGAACACCGGGGAGCTGTTTTTT.

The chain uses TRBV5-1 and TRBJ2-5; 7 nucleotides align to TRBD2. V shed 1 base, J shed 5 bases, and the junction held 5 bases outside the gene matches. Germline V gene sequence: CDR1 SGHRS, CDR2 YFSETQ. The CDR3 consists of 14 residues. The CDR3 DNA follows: TGCGCCAGCAGCTTGTTTAGCGGGCCTGAGACCCAGTACTTC. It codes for CASSLFSGPETQYF.

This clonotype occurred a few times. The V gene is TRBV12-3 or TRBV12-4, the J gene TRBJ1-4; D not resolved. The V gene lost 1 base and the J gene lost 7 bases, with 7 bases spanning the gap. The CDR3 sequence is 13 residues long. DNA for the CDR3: TGTGCCAGCAGTTTAGGTGGGAGTGAAAAACTGTTTTTT. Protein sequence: CASSLGGSEKLFF.

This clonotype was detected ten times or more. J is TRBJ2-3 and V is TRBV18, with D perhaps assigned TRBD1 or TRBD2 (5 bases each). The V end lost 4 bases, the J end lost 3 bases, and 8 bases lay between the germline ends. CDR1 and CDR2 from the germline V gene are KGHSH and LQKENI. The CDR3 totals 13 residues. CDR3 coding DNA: TGTGCCAGCTCACGGGACCGGACAGATACGCAGTATTTT. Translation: CASSRDRTDTQYF.

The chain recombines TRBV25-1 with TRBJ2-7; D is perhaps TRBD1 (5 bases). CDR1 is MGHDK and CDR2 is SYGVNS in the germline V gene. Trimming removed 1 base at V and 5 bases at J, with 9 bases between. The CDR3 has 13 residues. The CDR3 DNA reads TGTGCCAGCAGTGAATGGGCAGGGAACGAGCAGTACTTC. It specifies CASSEWAGNEQYF.

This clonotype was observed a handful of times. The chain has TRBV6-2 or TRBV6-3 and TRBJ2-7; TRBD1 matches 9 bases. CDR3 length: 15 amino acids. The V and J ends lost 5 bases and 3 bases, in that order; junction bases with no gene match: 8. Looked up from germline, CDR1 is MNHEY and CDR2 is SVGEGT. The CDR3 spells CASSEFPGQGYEQYF. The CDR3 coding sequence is TGTGCCAGCAGTGAATTCCCGGGACAGGGCTACGAGCAGTACTTC.